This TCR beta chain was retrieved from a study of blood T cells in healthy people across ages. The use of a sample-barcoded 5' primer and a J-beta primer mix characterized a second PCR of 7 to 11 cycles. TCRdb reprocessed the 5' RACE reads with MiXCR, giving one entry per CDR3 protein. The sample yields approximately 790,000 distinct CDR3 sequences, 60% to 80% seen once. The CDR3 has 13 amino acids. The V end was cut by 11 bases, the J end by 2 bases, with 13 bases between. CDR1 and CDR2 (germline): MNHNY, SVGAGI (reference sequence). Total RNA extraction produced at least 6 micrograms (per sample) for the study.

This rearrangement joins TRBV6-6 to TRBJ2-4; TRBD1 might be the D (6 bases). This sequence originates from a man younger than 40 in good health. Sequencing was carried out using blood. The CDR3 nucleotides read TGTGCCGGCCAAGACAGGTCCAAAAACATTCAGTACTTC. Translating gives CAGQDRSKNIQYF.